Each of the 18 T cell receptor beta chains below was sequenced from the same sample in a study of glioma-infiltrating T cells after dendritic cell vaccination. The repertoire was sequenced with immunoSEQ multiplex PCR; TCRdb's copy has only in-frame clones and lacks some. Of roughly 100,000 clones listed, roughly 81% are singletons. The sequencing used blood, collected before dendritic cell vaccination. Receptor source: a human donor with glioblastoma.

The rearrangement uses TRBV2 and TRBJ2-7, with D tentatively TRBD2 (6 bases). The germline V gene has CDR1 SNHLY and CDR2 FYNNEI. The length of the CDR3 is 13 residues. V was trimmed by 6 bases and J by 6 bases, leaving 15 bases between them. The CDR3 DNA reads TGTGCCAGCAGGGCCGAACGAGCGGGCGAGCAGTACTTC. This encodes CASRAERAGEQYF.

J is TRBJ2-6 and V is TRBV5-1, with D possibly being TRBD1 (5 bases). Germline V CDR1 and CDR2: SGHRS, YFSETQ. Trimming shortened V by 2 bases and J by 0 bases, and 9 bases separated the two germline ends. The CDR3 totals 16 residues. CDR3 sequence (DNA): TGCGCCAGCAGCTTCAGACAGTCCTCTGGGGCCAACGTCCTGACTTTC. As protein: CASSFRQSSGANVLTF.

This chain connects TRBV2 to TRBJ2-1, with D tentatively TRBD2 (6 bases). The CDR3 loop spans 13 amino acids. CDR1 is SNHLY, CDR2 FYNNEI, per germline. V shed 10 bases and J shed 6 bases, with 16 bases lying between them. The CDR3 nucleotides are TGTGCCATCTGGAGCCCCGGGGGCAATGAGCAGTTCTTC. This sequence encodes CAIWSPGGNEQFF.

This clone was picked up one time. The DNA for the CDR3 is TGTGCCAGCAGCCCCCCGGGGCTAGCGGGGACAGATACGCAGTATTTT. Protein: CASSPPGLAGTDTQYF. V gene TRBV7-9 combines with J gene TRBJ2-3; TRBD2 matches at 9 bases. The CDR3 loop spans 16 amino acids. CDR1 is SEHNR and CDR2 is FQNEAQ in the germline V gene (reference sequence). V was clipped by 5 bases and J by 3 bases; unmatched bases: 9.

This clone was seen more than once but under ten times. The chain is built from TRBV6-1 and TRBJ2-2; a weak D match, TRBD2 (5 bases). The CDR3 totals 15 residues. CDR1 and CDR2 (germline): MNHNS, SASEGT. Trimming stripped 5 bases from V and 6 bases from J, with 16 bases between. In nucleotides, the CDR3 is TGTGCCAGCAGTTTCCTCGGGGTGGACTCCGGGGAGCTGTTTTTT. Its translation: CASSFLGVDSGELFF.

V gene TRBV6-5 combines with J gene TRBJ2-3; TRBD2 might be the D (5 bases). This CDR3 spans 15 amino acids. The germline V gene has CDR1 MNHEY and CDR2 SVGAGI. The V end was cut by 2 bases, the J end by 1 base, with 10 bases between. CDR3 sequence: CASSYGRGCTDTQYF. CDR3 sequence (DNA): TGTGCCAGCAGTTACGGCAGAGGGTGCACAGATACGCAGTATTTT.

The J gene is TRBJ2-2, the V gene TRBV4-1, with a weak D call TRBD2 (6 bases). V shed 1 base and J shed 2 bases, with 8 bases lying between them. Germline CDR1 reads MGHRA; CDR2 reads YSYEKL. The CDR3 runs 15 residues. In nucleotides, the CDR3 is TGCGCCAGCAGCCAAGCCGGGGGAAACACCGGGGAGCTGTTTTTT. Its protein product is CASSQAGGNTGELFF.

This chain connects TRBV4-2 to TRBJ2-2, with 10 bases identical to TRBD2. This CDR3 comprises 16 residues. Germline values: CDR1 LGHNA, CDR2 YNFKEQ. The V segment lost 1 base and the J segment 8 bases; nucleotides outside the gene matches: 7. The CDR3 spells CASSQGSGGARGELFF. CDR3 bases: TGTGCCAGCAGCCAAGGCAGCGGGGGGGCCAGAGGGGAGCTGTTTTTT.

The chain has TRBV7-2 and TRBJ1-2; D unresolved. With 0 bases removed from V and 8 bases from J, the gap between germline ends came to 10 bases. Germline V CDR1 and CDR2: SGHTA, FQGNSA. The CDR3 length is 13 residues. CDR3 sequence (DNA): TGTGCCAGCAGCTTAGCTCTGTCTAAGGGCTACACCTTC. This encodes CASSLALSKGYTF.

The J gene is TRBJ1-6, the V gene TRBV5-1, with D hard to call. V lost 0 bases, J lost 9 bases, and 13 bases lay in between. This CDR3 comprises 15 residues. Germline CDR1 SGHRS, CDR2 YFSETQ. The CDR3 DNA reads TGCGCCAGCAGCTTGGCCGGAGGTGCGCGTTCACCCCTCCACTTT. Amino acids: CASSLAGGARSPLHF.

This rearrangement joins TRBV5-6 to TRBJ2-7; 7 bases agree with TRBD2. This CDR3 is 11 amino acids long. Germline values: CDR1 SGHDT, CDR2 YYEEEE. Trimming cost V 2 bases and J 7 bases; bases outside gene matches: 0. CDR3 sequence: CASSLAGEQYF. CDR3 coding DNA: TGTGCCAGCAGCTTAGCGGGGGAGCAGTACTTC.

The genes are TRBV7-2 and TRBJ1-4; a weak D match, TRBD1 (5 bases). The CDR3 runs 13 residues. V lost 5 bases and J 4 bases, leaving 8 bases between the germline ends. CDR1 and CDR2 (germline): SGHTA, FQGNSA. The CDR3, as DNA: TGTGCCAGCAGCAGACAGATTAATGAAAAACTGTTTTTT. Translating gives CASSRQINEKLFF.

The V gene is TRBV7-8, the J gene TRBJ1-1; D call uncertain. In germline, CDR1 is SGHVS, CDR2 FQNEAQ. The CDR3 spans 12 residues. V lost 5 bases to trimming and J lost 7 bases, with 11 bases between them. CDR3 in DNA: TGTGCCAGCAGCCACAGTAGTTTTGAAGCTTTCTTT. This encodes CASSHSSFEAFF.

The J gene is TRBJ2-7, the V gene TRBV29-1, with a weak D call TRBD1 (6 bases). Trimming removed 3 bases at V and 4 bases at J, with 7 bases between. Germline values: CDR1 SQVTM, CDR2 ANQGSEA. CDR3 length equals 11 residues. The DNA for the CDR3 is TGCAGCGTTGAGAGGGGGTACGAGCAGTACTTC. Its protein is CSVERGYEQYF.

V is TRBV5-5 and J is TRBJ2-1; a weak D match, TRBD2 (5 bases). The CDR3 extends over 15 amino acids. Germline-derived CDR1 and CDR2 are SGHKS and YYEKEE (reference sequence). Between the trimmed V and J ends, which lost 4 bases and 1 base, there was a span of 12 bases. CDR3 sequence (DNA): TGTGCCAGCAGCCGCACCGGGGATTCCTACAATGAGCAGTTCTTC. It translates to CASSRTGDSYNEQFF.

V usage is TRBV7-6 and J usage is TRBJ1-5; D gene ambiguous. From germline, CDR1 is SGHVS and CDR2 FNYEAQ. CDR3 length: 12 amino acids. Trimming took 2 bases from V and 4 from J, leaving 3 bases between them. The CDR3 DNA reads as TGTGCCAGCAGCTTACTTAATCAGCCCCAGCATTTT. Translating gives CASSLLNQPQHF.

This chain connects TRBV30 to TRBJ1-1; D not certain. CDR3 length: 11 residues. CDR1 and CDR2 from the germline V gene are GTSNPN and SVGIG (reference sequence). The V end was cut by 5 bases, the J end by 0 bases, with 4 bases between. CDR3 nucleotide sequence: TGTGCCTGGGCGTTGAACACTGAAGCTTTCTTT. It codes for CAWALNTEAFF.

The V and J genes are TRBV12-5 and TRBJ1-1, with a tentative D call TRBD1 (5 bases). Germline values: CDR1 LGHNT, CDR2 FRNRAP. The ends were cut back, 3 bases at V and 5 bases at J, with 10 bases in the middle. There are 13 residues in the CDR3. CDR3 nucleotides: TGTGCTAGTGGTTTTGGGGGGGGGACTGAAGCTTTCTTT. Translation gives CASGFGGGTEAFF. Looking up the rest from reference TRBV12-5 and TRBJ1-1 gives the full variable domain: DARVTQTPRHKVTEMGQEVTMRCQPILGHNTVFWYRQTMMQGLELLAYFRNRAPLDDSGMPKDRFSAEMPDATLATLKIQPSEPRDSAVYFCASGFGGGTEAFFGQGTRLTVV.